Listed below are T cell receptor beta chains from one sample, sequenced in a study of cytomegalovirus exposure and HLA in healthy donors. Measured with immunoSEQ multiplex PCR; TCRdb has only the in-frame clones, and not every one. The sample yields 140,000 to 150,000 clones, 75% seen once. Source material: PBMCs. These receptors originate from a man in his thirties or forties in good health and CMV-seronegative. CDR3s include the opening cysteine and the closing phenylalanine or tryptophan. D genes are given only for firm matches. Clone size is stated in some rows and not others, as once, few, many or a class when expanded.

abundance: NA; j_gene: TRBJ1-1; v_gene: TRBV7-9; d_gene: NA; CDR3nt: TGTGCCAGCAGCTTAATGATGGGGGGTGAAGCTTTCTTT; CDR3aa: CASSLMMGGEAFF
abundance: NA; j_gene: TRBJ2-7; v_gene: TRBV18; d_gene: TRBD2; CDR3nt: TGTGCCAGCTCACCAGGGACTAGCGGTAAATCCTACGAGCAGTACTTC; CDR3aa: CASSPGTSGKSYEQYF
abundance: NA; j_gene: TRBJ1-2; v_gene: TRBV10-3; d_gene: TRBD1; CDR3nt: TGTGCCATCAGTGAACCTACAGGGGTAGGCTACACCTTC; CDR3aa: CAISEPTGVGYTF
abundance: few; j_gene: TRBJ2-3; v_gene: TRBV15; d_gene: NA; CDR3nt: TGTGCCACCAGCAGAGACCTTCAGGGTGGGGATACGCAGTATTTT; CDR3aa: CATSRDLQGGDTQYF
abundance: NA; j_gene: TRBJ1-1; v_gene: TRBV9; d_gene: NA; CDR3nt: TGTGCCAGCAGCGTAACAGGGAGCTCTGAAGCTTTCTTT; CDR3aa: CASSVTGSSEAFF
abundance: NA; j_gene: TRBJ2-5; v_gene: TRBV29-1; d_gene: TRBD1; CDR3nt: TGCAGCGTTGCGACCGGGACAGAAGTACAAGAGACCCAGTACTTC; CDR3aa: CSVATGTEVQETQYF
abundance: few; j_gene: TRBJ1-2; v_gene: TRBV11-2; d_gene: NA; CDR3nt: TGTGCCAGCAGCGTTTCAGGGACTCCTAACTATGGCTACACCTTC; CDR3aa: CASSVSGTPNYGYTF
abundance: NA; j_gene: TRBJ1-4; v_gene: TRBV5-1; d_gene: NA; CDR3nt: TGCGCCAGCAGCTTGGGACAGACGGACACGACCGAAAAACTGTTTTTT; CDR3aa: CASSLGQTDTTEKLFF
abundance: NA; j_gene: TRBJ2-4; v_gene: TRBV11-2; d_gene: TRBD2; CDR3nt: TGTGCCAGCAGCTCGGGACTAGGGGGCATTCAGTACTTC; CDR3aa: CASSSGLGGIQYF
abundance: NA; j_gene: TRBJ1-5; v_gene: TRBV19; d_gene: NA; CDR3nt: TGTGCCAGTAGGAGAAACTATTATGAGCCCCAGCATTTT; CDR3aa: CASRRNYYEPQHF
abundance: NA; j_gene: TRBJ2-4; v_gene: TRBV6-1; d_gene: NA; CDR3nt: TGTGCCAGCAGTGAAGCGCCAGGTTTAGCCAAAAACATTCAGTACTTC; CDR3aa: CASSEAPGLAKNIQYF
abundance: NA; j_gene: TRBJ1-1; v_gene: TRBV5-4; d_gene: NA; CDR3nt: TGTGCCAGCAGCTTGGAGTTGGGGAGGACTGAAGCTTTCTTT; CDR3aa: CASSLELGRTEAFF
abundance: once; j_gene: TRBJ1-2; v_gene: TRBV5-4; d_gene: NA; CDR3nt: TGTGCCCCCGGCAGGGGAGATGGCTACACCTTC; CDR3aa: CAPGRGDGYTF
abundance: NA; j_gene: TRBJ1-1; v_gene: TRBV5-6; d_gene: NA; CDR3nt: TGTGCCAGCAGCCCGGGACAGAACACTGAAGCTTTCTTT; CDR3aa: CASSPGQNTEAFF
abundance: NA; j_gene: TRBJ2-7; v_gene: TRBV7-6; d_gene: TRBD1; CDR3nt: TGTGCCAGCAGCTTAGGGCGGCAGGGGGCGAAGAAGCAGTACTTC; CDR3aa: CASSLGRQGAKKQYF
abundance: NA; j_gene: TRBJ1-5; v_gene: TRBV7-2; d_gene: NA; CDR3nt: TGTGCCAGCAGCTTAGGGTCGGGTCAGCCCCAGCATTTT; CDR3aa: CASSLGSGQPQHF
abundance: once; j_gene: TRBJ2-7; v_gene: TRBV5-4; d_gene: NA; CDR3nt: TGTGCCAGCAGCACCGGACAGACCTACGAGCAGTACTTC; CDR3aa: CASSTGQTYEQYF
abundance: NA; j_gene: TRBJ2-1; v_gene: TRBV29-1; d_gene: TRBD2; CDR3nt: TGCAGCGTCGCCCGGGAGGGGGACGGTGAGCAGTTCTTC; CDR3aa: CSVAREGDGEQFF
abundance: NA; j_gene: TRBJ2-7; v_gene: TRBV5-6; d_gene: NA; CDR3nt: TGTGCCAGCAGCCCGCCGTCCCCCAGGGACGAGCAGTACTTC; CDR3aa: CASSPPSPRDEQYF
abundance: NA; j_gene: TRBJ1-4; v_gene: TRBV7-9; d_gene: NA; CDR3nt: TGTGCCAGCAGCTCCCCGGAGGGGCAAGGGGAAAAACTGTTTTTT; CDR3aa: CASSSPEGQGEKLFF
abundance: NA; j_gene: TRBJ2-3; v_gene: TRBV9; d_gene: NA; CDR3nt: TGTGCCAGCGAACCGCGCGGAGGGACGCAGTATTTT; CDR3aa: CASEPRGGTQYF
abundance: NA; j_gene: TRBJ1-5; v_gene: TRBV7-6; d_gene: NA; CDR3nt: TGTGCCAGCAGCCAATTTGGGGGCTCCAATCAGCCCCAGCATTTT; CDR3aa: CASSQFGGSNQPQHF
abundance: NA; j_gene: TRBJ2-6; v_gene: TRBV28; d_gene: TRBD1; CDR3nt: TGTGCCAGCAGTTCCTTAGGCAGGGGGACCTCTGGGGCCAACGTCCTGACTTTC; CDR3aa: CASSSLGRGTSGANVLTF
abundance: NA; j_gene: TRBJ1-3; v_gene: TRBV28; d_gene: NA; CDR3nt: TGTGCCAGCAGTCTCGGGGGGGGACTCGGAAACACCATATATTTT; CDR3aa: CASSLGGGLGNTIYF
abundance: NA; j_gene: TRBJ1-2; v_gene: TRBV6-6; d_gene: TRBD1; CDR3nt: TGTGCCAGCAGGCGACAGGGGAACTATGGCTACACCTTC; CDR3aa: CASRRQGNYGYTF
abundance: NA; j_gene: TRBJ1-5; v_gene: TRBV28; d_gene: NA; CDR3nt: TGTGCCAGCAGTCCCCATAGGGGCGTCGGTCAGCCCCAGCATTTT; CDR3aa: CASSPHRGVGQPQHF
abundance: NA; j_gene: TRBJ1-1; v_gene: TRBV28; d_gene: NA; CDR3nt: TGTGCCAGCAGTTTAAATGGCAGGGCGGTGGACACTGAAGCTTTCTTT; CDR3aa: CASSLNGRAVDTEAFF
abundance: NA; j_gene: TRBJ1-1; v_gene: TRBV9; d_gene: TRBD1; CDR3nt: TGTGCCAGCAGCCCCCGACAGGGTAGCACTGAAGCTTTCTTT; CDR3aa: CASSPRQGSTEAFF
abundance: once; j_gene: TRBJ1-2; v_gene: TRBV10-3; d_gene: NA; CDR3nt: TGTGCCATCAGTGGCGGGGCAGATGGGGCTAACTATGGCTACACCTTC; CDR3aa: CAISGGADGANYGYTF
abundance: once; j_gene: TRBJ2-3; v_gene: TRBV5-1; d_gene: TRBD2; CDR3nt: TGCGCCAGCACCCGGGGGGGGAGTGGAGATACGCAGTATTTT; CDR3aa: CASTRGGSGDTQYF
abundance: NA; j_gene: TRBJ1-2; v_gene: TRBV5-6; d_gene: TRBD1; CDR3nt: TGTGCCAGCAGCTTGAGTGGGACAGCCTATGGCTACACCTTC; CDR3aa: CASSLSGTAYGYTF
abundance: NA; j_gene: TRBJ2-7; v_gene: TRBV5-5; d_gene: NA; CDR3nt: TGTGCCAGCAGCCTCCAACCCCAATCGGGCTACGAGCAGTACTTC; CDR3aa: CASSLQPQSGYEQYF
abundance: NA; j_gene: TRBJ2-6; v_gene: TRBV28; d_gene: TRBD2; CDR3nt: TGTGCCAGCAGCCCGACTAGCGGGTATAGCTCTGGGGCCAACGGCCTGACTTTC; CDR3aa: CASSPTSGYSSGANGLTF
abundance: few; j_gene: TRBJ1-4; v_gene: TRBV5-5; d_gene: TRBD1; CDR3nt: TGTGCCAGCAGCTACGGGACAGACAATGAAAAACTGTTTTTT; CDR3aa: CASSYGTDNEKLFF
abundance: NA; j_gene: TRBJ2-7; v_gene: TRBV15; d_gene: NA; CDR3nt: TGTGCCACCAGCAGAGATGGAGGGGTCGACCACTACGAGCAGTACTTC; CDR3aa: CATSRDGGVDHYEQYF
abundance: NA; j_gene: TRBJ1-2; v_gene: TRBV27; d_gene: NA; CDR3nt: TGTGCCAGCAGTTTAAGGGGTCAGAATGGCTACACCTTC; CDR3aa: CASSLRGQNGYTF
abundance: NA; j_gene: TRBJ2-6; v_gene: TRBV27; d_gene: NA; CDR3nt: TGTGCCAGCACCGCGGGACGCCGCTCTGGGGCCAACGTCCTGACTTTC; CDR3aa: CASTAGRRSGANVLTF
abundance: NA; j_gene: TRBJ2-2; v_gene: TRBV5-6; d_gene: TRBD2; CDR3nt: TGTGCCAGCAGCTTGGGACTAGCGGGAGGTGCATATAACACCGGGGAGCTGTTTTTT; CDR3aa: CASSLGLAGGAYNTGELFF
abundance: NA; j_gene: TRBJ2-5; v_gene: TRBV7-9; d_gene: TRBD2; CDR3nt: TGTGCCAGCAGCCCGGGGGTTAGCGGGCAGGAGACCCAGTACTTC; CDR3aa: CASSPGVSGQETQYF
abundance: few; j_gene: TRBJ2-7; v_gene: TRBV7-6; d_gene: TRBD2; CDR3nt: TGTGCCAGCAGCTTAGGCGGGAGGGCCTACGAGCAGTACTTC; CDR3aa: CASSLGGRAYEQYF
abundance: NA; j_gene: TRBJ2-7; v_gene: TRBV10-1; d_gene: NA; CDR3nt: TGCGCCAGCAGTTCCACTACTCCACCCTACGAGCAGTACTTC; CDR3aa: CASSSTTPPYEQYF
abundance: NA; j_gene: TRBJ2-7; v_gene: TRBV4-1; d_gene: NA; CDR3nt: TGCGCCAGCAGCCAAGTAACTTGGGCGTCTCCTCACTACGAGCAGTACTTC; CDR3aa: CASSQVTWASPHYEQYF
abundance: NA; j_gene: TRBJ1-1; v_gene: TRBV27; d_gene: NA; CDR3nt: TGTGCCAGCAGTTCACTCGTCCCCTCCGCTGAAGCTTTCTTT; CDR3aa: CASSSLVPSAEAFF
abundance: NA; j_gene: TRBJ2-5; v_gene: TRBV30; d_gene: NA; CDR3nt: TGTGCCTGGAGTGAAGGCGGGCAGCAAGAGACCCAGTACTTC; CDR3aa: CAWSEGGQQETQYF
abundance: NA; j_gene: TRBJ1-2; v_gene: TRBV11-2; d_gene: TRBD1; CDR3nt: TGTGCCAGCAGCACCTCCGGGACAGTCTATGGCTACACCTTC; CDR3aa: CASSTSGTVYGYTF
abundance: few; j_gene: TRBJ2-7; v_gene: TRBV9; d_gene: TRBD2; CDR3nt: TGTGCCAGCAGCGTAGCTAGCGGGAACTCCTACGAGCAGTACTTC; CDR3aa: CASSVASGNSYEQYF
abundance: NA; j_gene: TRBJ2-2; v_gene: TRBV29-1; d_gene: TRBD1; CDR3nt: TGCAGCGTTCGGGGGACAGGGAACACCGGGGAGCTGTTTTTT; CDR3aa: CSVRGTGNTGELFF
abundance: NA; j_gene: TRBJ2-5; v_gene: TRBV5-6; d_gene: TRBD1; CDR3nt: TGTGCCAGCAGCTTGGGACAGGGGGCAAGGCAGTACTTC; CDR3aa: CASSLGQGARQYF
abundance: few; j_gene: TRBJ1-1; v_gene: TRBV7-2; d_gene: NA; CDR3nt: TGTGCCAGCAGCTGGGCGGGACGGACTAACACTGAAGCTTTCTTT; CDR3aa: CASSWAGRTNTEAFF
abundance: NA; j_gene: TRBJ1-1; v_gene: TRBV5-6; d_gene: NA; CDR3nt: TGTGCCAGCAGCTCGGGAAGCCCTATTGAAGCTTTCTTT; CDR3aa: CASSSGSPIEAFF
abundance: NA; j_gene: TRBJ1-5; v_gene: TRBV10-3; d_gene: NA; CDR3nt: TGTGCCATCAGTGGAGAGTTCAATCAGCCCCAGCATTTT; CDR3aa: CAISGEFNQPQHF
abundance: NA; j_gene: TRBJ2-7; v_gene: TRBV6-5; d_gene: NA; CDR3nt: TGTGCCAGCAGTGGTCCCGATGATACTTTCTACGAGCAGTACTTC; CDR3aa: CASSGPDDTFYEQYF
abundance: few; j_gene: TRBJ2-1; v_gene: TRBV11-2; d_gene: TRBD2; CDR3nt: TGTGCCAGCAGCTTATCATATTCGGCGGGGGGGCCGGGGAATGAGCAGTTCTTC; CDR3aa: CASSLSYSAGGPGNEQFF
abundance: NA; j_gene: TRBJ2-1; v_gene: TRBV11-3; d_gene: TRBD2; CDR3nt: TGTGCCAGCAGCCTAGGTAGCGGGAGCCCCCAGTTCTTC; CDR3aa: CASSLGSGSPQFF
abundance: NA; j_gene: TRBJ2-5; v_gene: TRBV4-2; d_gene: TRBD2; CDR3nt: TGTGCCAGCAGCCTCACCTCCTCACGGGGCGGGGGGTCGGAGACCCAGTACTTC; CDR3aa: CASSLTSSRGGGSETQYF